A selection of T cell receptor beta chains follows, all from one sample in a study of T cell clonotyping in hematopoietic cell transplantation. Here immunoSEQ multiplex PCR was the method, and the copy in TCRdb shows in-frame clones only, minus some. The sample includes 6,500 to 7,000 clones, 95% to 99% of them seen just once. The sample here was PBMCs, taken 30 days after allogeneic stem cell transplant. The receptor set was obtained from a male patient aged 60-69 years who had an allogeneic stem cell transplant from a related donor, so the T cells may come from the graft donor. Some clones in this sample may be carry-over from other donors' samples. Each CDR3 is given with its conserved first and last residue. Fields, in order: J gene, D gene, V gene, clone size, CDR3 DNA, CDR3 protein. D genes are given only for firm matches. Not all rows give a size; the values are once, few, many and, for expanded clones, a class.

J gene: TRBJ1-1
D gene: NA
V gene: TRBV7-9
clone size: NA
CDR3 DNA: TGTGCCAGCTTCCCAGGGTTCACTGAAGCTTTCTTT
CDR3 protein: CASFPGFTEAFF

J gene: TRBJ2-5
D gene: NA
V gene: TRBV7-6
clone size: NA
CDR3 DNA: TGTGCCAGCAGCTTGTTCCTTCGGTCGGTGTTCGGGGAGACCCAGTACTTC
CDR3 protein: CASSLFLRSVFGETQYF

J gene: TRBJ2-7
D gene: NA
V gene: TRBV7-2
clone size: NA
CDR3 DNA: TGTGCCAGCAGCCGTGCCACCTACGAGCAGTACTTC
CDR3 protein: CASSRATYEQYF

J gene: TRBJ1-5
D gene: NA
V gene: TRBV19
clone size: NA
CDR3 DNA: TGTGCCAGTAGTATACGGGTAGAGAACAATCAGCCCCAGCATTTT
CDR3 protein: CASSIRVENNQPQHF

J gene: TRBJ2-5
D gene: TRBD2
V gene: TRBV27
clone size: NA
CDR3 DNA: TGTGCCAGCAGTCTCGGGGTAGCGGGGGGCCAAGAGACCCAGTACTTC
CDR3 protein: CASSLGVAGGQETQYF

J gene: TRBJ2-3
D gene: TRBD1
V gene: TRBV6-5
clone size: NA
CDR3 DNA: TGTGCCAGCTTGGACAGGGACACAGATACGCAGTATTTT
CDR3 protein: CASLDRDTDTQYF

J gene: TRBJ1-1
D gene: NA
V gene: TRBV27
clone size: NA
CDR3 DNA: TGTGCCAGCACAAACGAGGGCTGGACTGAAGCTTTCTTT
CDR3 protein: CASTNEGWTEAFF

J gene: TRBJ1-2
D gene: NA
V gene: TRBV4-3
clone size: once
CDR3 DNA: TGCGCCAGCAGCCGGGAGACTTATTACGGCTACACCTTC
CDR3 protein: CASSRETYYGYTF

J gene: TRBJ1-2
D gene: NA
V gene: TRBV2
clone size: once
CDR3 DNA: TGTGCCAGCAGCGGGGAAGAGACAGCGGTCCCCTTC
CDR3 protein: CASSGEETAVPF

J gene: TRBJ1-1
D gene: NA
V gene: TRBV10-3
clone size: NA
CDR3 DNA: TGTGCCATCCGCAGGGCGTCTTTGAACACTGAAGCTTTCTTT
CDR3 protein: CAIRRASLNTEAFF

J gene: TRBJ2-7
D gene: TRBD2
V gene: TRBV4-2
clone size: NA
CDR3 DNA: TGTGCCAGCAGCCAAGACTATAGCGGGGGCTCCTACGAGCAGTACTTC
CDR3 protein: CASSQDYSGGSYEQYF

J gene: TRBJ1-2
D gene: TRBD1
V gene: TRBV5-4
clone size: NA
CDR3 DNA: TGTGCCAGCAGCTTATTAACGGACAGGACCGACTATGGCTACACCTTC
CDR3 protein: CASSLLTDRTDYGYTF

J gene: TRBJ2-2
D gene: NA
V gene: TRBV2
clone size: NA
CDR3 DNA: TGTGCCAGCAGTGTGGCCGGGGTGGACGGGGAGCTGTTTTTT
CDR3 protein: CASSVAGVDGELFF

J gene: TRBJ2-7
D gene: NA
V gene: TRBV30
clone size: NA
CDR3 DNA: TGTGCCTGGAGTAAAGGACAGGAGGGGTACGAGCAGTACTTC
CDR3 protein: CAWSKGQEGYEQYF

J gene: TRBJ1-3
D gene: NA
V gene: TRBV4-2
clone size: NA
CDR3 DNA: TGTGCCAGCAGCCAAGAAGCAGTACGGTTCTCTGGAAACACCATATATTTT
CDR3 protein: CASSQEAVRFSGNTIYF

J gene: TRBJ2-7
D gene: NA
V gene: TRBV7-9
clone size: NA
CDR3 DNA: TGTGCCAGCAGCGCGAGCGGGTTATCCTACGAGCAGTACTTC
CDR3 protein: CASSASGLSYEQYF

J gene: TRBJ1-2
D gene: NA
V gene: TRBV25-1
clone size: NA
CDR3 DNA: TGTGCCAGCAGTGAATTATGGGGGCGAGGCTACACCTTC
CDR3 protein: CASSELWGRGYTF

J gene: TRBJ1-3
D gene: TRBD1
V gene: TRBV2
clone size: NA
CDR3 DNA: TGTGCCAGCAGAACAGGGGTTTTCTCTGGAAACACCATATATTTT
CDR3 protein: CASRTGVFSGNTIYF

J gene: TRBJ2-1
D gene: NA
V gene: TRBV7-3
clone size: once
CDR3 DNA: TGTGCCAGCAGCCCCCGCGGGAAATCCTACAATGAGCAGTTCTTC
CDR3 protein: CASSPRGKSYNEQFF

J gene: TRBJ2-3
D gene: NA
V gene: TRBV5-6
clone size: NA
CDR3 DNA: TGTGCCAGCAGCTTGGAAGCAAGGAGCACAGATACGCAGTATTTT
CDR3 protein: CASSLEARSTDTQYF

J gene: TRBJ1-4
D gene: TRBD1
V gene: TRBV28
clone size: NA
CDR3 DNA: TGTGCCAGCACCCCCCGGGACAGGGGTGAGCTGTTTTTT
CDR3 protein: CASTPRDRGELFF

J gene: TRBJ1-2
D gene: NA
V gene: TRBV7-6
clone size: NA
CDR3 DNA: TGTGCCAGCAGCTTATACCCGGGGGGTGGCTACACCTTC
CDR3 protein: CASSLYPGGGYTF

J gene: TRBJ1-2
D gene: TRBD1
V gene: TRBV4-3
clone size: NA
CDR3 DNA: TGCGCCAGCAGCCAGTACGAGGCCCGGGACAGGAACTATGGCTACACCTTC
CDR3 protein: CASSQYEARDRNYGYTF

J gene: TRBJ2-3
D gene: NA
V gene: TRBV5-1
clone size: NA
CDR3 DNA: TGCGCCAGCAGCTCGGACTTAACTAGCACAGATACGCAGTATTTT
CDR3 protein: CASSSDLTSTDTQYF

J gene: TRBJ2-7
D gene: NA
V gene: TRBV5-4
clone size: once
CDR3 DNA: TGTGCCAGCAGCTCCTTGGACAGCTCCTACGAGCAGTACTTC
CDR3 protein: CASSSLDSSYEQYF

J gene: TRBJ2-6
D gene: NA
V gene: TRBV4-1
clone size: NA
CDR3 DNA: TGCGCCAGCAGCCAAGGTCACTCTGGGGCCAACGTCCTGACTTTC
CDR3 protein: CASSQGHSGANVLTF

J gene: TRBJ2-3
D gene: NA
V gene: TRBV4-1
clone size: NA
CDR3 DNA: TGCGCCAGCAGCCAAGTATCCGGGACTAGCACAGATACGCAGTATTTT
CDR3 protein: CASSQVSGTSTDTQYF

J gene: TRBJ2-7
D gene: NA
V gene: TRBV5-6
clone size: NA
CDR3 DNA: TGTGCCAGCAGCTTCGGTTACTCCTACGAGCAGTACTTC
CDR3 protein: CASSFGYSYEQYF

J gene: TRBJ2-7
D gene: NA
V gene: TRBV28
clone size: NA
CDR3 DNA: TGTGCCAGCAGTTCCCCGGAGGACGAGCAGTACTTC
CDR3 protein: CASSSPEDEQYF

J gene: TRBJ1-2
D gene: NA
V gene: TRBV7-3
clone size: once
CDR3 DNA: TGTGCCAGCAGCCCTGGTGGGGTTTATGGCTACACCTTC
CDR3 protein: CASSPGGVYGYTF

J gene: TRBJ1-4
D gene: NA
V gene: TRBV5-1
clone size: NA
CDR3 DNA: TGCGCCAGCAGCTTGGCCGGGGGGATCCCTGAAAAACTGTTTTTT
CDR3 protein: CASSLAGGIPEKLFF

J gene: TRBJ2-6
D gene: NA
V gene: TRBV19
clone size: once
CDR3 DNA: TGTGCCAGTAGGTTATCTGGGGCCAACGTCCTGACTTTC
CDR3 protein: CASRLSGANVLTF